This TCR beta chain came from a study of beta chain features in type 1 diabetes. Study results and caveats: Shortening that was moderate but significant affected the TCRB CDR3s of Type 1 diabetes patients in all four CD4+ subsets.

The table lists this clone with a few counts. Its specificity is unknown. The whole isolated RNA underwent reverse transcription, so sequencing captured expressed TCRB transcripts. Clones were read by immunoSEQ multiplex PCR, and TCRdb kept only the in-frame ones, dropping some. The data show around 400,000 clones, with around 12% seen just once and roughly 0.017% held by the top ten. Markers CD45RO/CCR7/CD25/CD127/CD95/CD27 served to sort CD4+ naive, central memory, regulatory and stem cell-like memory cells. Post-sort purity exceeded 95% for all sorted populations. The sequencing input was naive CD4+ T cells from blood. This clonotype was sampled from a young man in good health.

DNA of the CDR3: TGTGCCAGCAGCTTAGTCGGACTAGCGTTGAACATTCAGTACTTC. It is translated as CASSLVGLALNIQYF. The chain recombines TRBV7-8 with TRBJ2-4, with 9 nucleotides matching TRBD2. With 1 base clipped from V and 7 bases from J, the junction kept 5 bases outside the gene matches. The CDR3 has 15 residues. The germline V gene has CDR1 SGHVS and CDR2 FQNEAQ.